This T cell receptor (beta chain) was sequenced during a study of blood T cell repertoires in COVID-19. Some clones are missing from TCRdb's copy, which holds only in-frame ones; the method was immunoSEQ multiplex PCR. The sample consists of some 310,000 clones, about nine tenths of them appearing once. Germline lookup yields CDR1 MRHNA and CDR2 SNTAGT. The CDR3 is 15 amino acids. The junction had 5 bases not matched to a gene; V was cut back by 3 bases and J by 5 bases. This receptor was obtained from a woman in her 30s who had recovered from COVID-19. The specimen was PBMCs or T cells enriched from blood (not recorded which). The genes are TRBV6-4 and TRBJ2-3; 10 bases agree with TRBD2. The CDR3 loop reads CASSEPAGGLDTQYF. In DNA form, the CDR3 reads TGTGCCAGCAGTGAACCAGCGGGAGGGCTAGATACGCAGTATTTT.